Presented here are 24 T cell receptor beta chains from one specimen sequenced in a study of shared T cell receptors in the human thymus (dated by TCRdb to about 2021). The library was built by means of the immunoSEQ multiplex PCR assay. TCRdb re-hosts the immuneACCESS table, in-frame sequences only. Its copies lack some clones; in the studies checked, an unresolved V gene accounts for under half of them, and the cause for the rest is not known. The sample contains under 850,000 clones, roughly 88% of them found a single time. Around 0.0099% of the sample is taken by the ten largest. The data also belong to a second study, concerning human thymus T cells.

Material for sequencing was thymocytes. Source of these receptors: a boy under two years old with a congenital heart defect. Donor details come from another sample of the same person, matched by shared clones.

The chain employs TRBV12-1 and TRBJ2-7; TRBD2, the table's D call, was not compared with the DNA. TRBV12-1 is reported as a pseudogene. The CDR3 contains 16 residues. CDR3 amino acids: CASSFCSLRELYEQYF. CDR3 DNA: TGTGCCAGCAGCTTTTGTTCCTTGCGGGAGCTCTACGAGCAGTACTTC.

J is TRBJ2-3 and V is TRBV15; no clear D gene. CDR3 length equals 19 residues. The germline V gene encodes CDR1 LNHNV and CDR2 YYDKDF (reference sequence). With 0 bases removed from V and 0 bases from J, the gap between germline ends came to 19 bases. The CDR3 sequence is CATSRDTPPRGSSTDTQYF. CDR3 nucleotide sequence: TGTGCCACCAGCAGAGATACCCCCCCACGAGGCTCGAGCACAGATACGCAGTATTTT.

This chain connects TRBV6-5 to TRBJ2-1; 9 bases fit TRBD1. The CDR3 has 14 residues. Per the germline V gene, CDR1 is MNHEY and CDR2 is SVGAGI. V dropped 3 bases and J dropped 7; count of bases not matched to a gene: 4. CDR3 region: CASSYRDRENEQFF. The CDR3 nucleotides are TGTGCCAGCAGTTATAGGGACAGGGAAAATGAGCAGTTCTTC.

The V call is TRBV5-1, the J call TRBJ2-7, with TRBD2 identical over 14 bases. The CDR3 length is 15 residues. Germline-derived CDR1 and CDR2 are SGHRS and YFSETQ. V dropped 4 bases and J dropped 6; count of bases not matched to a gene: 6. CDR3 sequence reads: CASSTGLAGASEQYF. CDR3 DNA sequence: TGCGCCAGCAGCACGGGACTAGCGGGAGCTTCCGAGCAGTACTTC.

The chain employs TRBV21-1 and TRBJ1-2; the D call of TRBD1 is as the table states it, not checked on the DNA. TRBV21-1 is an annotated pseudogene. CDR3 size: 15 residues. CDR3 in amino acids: CASSHGSRGAYGYTF. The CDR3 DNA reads TGTGCCAGCAGCCACGGGAGCAGGGGGGCCTATGGCTACACCTTC.

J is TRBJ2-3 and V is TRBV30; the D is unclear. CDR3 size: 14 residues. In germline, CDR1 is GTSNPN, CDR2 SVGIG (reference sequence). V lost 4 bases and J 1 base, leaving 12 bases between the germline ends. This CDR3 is CAWKSLGGTDTQYF. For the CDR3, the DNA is TGTGCCTGGAAGAGCCTTGGTGGCACAGATACGCAGTATTTT.

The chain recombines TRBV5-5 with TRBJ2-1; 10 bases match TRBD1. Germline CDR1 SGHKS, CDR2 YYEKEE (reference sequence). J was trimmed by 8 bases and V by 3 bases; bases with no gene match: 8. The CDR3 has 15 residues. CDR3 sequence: CASSCRDRGEDEQFF. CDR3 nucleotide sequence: TGTGCCAGCAGCTGCCGGGACAGGGGAGAGGATGAGCAGTTCTTC. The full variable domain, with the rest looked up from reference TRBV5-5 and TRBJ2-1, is DAGVTQSPTHLIKTRGQQVTLRCSPISGHKSVSWYQQVLGQGPQFIFQYYEKEERGRGNFPDRFSARQFPNYSSELNVNALLLGDSALYLCASSCRDRGEDEQFFGPGTRLTVL.

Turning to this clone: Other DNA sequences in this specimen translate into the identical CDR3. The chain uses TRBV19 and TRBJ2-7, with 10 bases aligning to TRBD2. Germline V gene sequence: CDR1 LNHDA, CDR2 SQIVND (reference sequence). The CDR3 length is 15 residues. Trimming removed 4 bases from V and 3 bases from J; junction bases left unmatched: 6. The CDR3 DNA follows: TGTGCCAGTAGTAGACCTGGGACTAGCGACTACGAGCAGTACTTC. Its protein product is CASSRPGTSDYEQYF.

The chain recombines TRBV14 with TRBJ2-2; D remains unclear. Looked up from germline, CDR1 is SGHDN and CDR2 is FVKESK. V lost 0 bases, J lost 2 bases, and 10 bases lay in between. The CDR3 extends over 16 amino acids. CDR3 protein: CASSQEETGNTGELFF. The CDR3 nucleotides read TGTGCCAGCAGCCAAGAAGAGACGGGTAACACCGGGGAGCTGTTTTTT. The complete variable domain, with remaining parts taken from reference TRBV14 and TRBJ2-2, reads EAGVTQFPSHSVIEKGQTVTLRCDPISGHDNLYWYRRVMGKEIKFLLHFVKESKQDESGMPNNRFLAERTGGTYSTLKVQPAELEDSGVYFCASSQEETGNTGELFFGEGSRLTVL.

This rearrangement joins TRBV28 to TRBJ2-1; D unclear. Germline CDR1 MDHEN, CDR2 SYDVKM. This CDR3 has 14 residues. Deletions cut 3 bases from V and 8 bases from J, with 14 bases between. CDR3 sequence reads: CASSFTYSRDEQFF. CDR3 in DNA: TGTGCCAGCAGTTTCACGTATTCGAGAGATGAGCAGTTCTTC.

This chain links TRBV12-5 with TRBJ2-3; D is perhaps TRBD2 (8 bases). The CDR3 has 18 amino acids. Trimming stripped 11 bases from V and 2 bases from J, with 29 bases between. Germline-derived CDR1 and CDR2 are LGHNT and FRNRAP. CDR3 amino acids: CASRGQVPSGSPTDTQYF. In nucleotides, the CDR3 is TGTGCTTCCAGAGGACAGGTCCCAAGCGGGAGTCCCACAGATACGCAGTATTTT.

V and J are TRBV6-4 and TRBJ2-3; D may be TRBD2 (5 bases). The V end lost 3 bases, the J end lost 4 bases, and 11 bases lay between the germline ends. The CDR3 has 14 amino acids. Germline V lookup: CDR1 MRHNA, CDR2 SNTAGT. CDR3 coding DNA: TGTGCCAGCAGTGAGCCCGGGGTATCAGATACGCAGTATTTT. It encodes CASSEPGVSDTQYF.

CDR3 sequence: CASRSGGGSNQPQHF. DNA for the CDR3: TGTGCCAGCAGGAGCGGGGGCGGGAGCAATCAGCCCCAGCATTTT. This chain uses TRBV6-1 with TRBJ1-5; D might be TRBD1 (6 bases). Trimming cost V 6 bases and J 1 base, with 13 bases left between them. The CDR3 has 15 residues. CDR1 and CDR2 from the germline V gene are MNHNS and SASEGT.

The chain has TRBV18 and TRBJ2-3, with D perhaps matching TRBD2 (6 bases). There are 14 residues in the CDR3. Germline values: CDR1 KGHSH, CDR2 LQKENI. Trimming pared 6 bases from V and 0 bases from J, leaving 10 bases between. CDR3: CASSGLLSTDTQYF. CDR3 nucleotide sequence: TGTGCCAGCTCGGGACTCCTTAGCACAGATACGCAGTATTTT.

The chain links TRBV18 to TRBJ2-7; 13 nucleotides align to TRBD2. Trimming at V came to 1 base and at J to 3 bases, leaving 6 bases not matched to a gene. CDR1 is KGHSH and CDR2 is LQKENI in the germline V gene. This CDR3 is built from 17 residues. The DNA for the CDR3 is TGTGCCAGCTCACCACAAGGACTAGCGGGAGTCAGCTACGAGCAGTACTTC. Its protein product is CASSPQGLAGVSYEQYF.

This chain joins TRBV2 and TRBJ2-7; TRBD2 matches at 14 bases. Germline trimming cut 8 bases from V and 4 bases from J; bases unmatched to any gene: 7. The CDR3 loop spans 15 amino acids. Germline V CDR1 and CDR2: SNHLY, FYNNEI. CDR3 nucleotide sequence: TGTGCCAGCCGCGGGACTAGCGGGAGTATGTACGAGCAGTACTTC. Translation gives CASRGTSGSMYEQYF.

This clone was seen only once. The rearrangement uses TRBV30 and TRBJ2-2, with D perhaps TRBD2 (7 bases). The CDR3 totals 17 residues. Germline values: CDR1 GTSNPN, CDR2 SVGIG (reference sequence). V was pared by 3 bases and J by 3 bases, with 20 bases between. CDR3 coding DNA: TGTGCCTGGAGCGCCGTGGTTTGGGGGGGCGACACCGGGGAGCTGTTTTTT. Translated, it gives CAWSAVVWGGDTGELFF.

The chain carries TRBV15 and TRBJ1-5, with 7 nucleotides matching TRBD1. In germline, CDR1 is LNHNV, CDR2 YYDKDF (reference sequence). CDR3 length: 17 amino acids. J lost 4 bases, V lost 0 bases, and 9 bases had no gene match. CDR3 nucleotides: TGTGCCACCAGCAGAGACCCCAGGGGGGTAAGAAATCAGCCCCAGCATTTT. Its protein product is CATSRDPRGVRNQPQHF.

CDR3 region: CASSYFAQGHYEQYF. CDR3 in DNA: TGTGCCAGCAGTTACTTCGCACAGGGGCATTACGAGCAGTACTTC. J is TRBJ2-7 and V is TRBV6-5, with 7 bases that match TRBD1. Unmatched junction bases numbered 7, after V lost 1 base and J lost 4 bases. Germline loops: CDR1 MNHEY, CDR2 SVGAGI. The CDR3 consists of 15 residues.

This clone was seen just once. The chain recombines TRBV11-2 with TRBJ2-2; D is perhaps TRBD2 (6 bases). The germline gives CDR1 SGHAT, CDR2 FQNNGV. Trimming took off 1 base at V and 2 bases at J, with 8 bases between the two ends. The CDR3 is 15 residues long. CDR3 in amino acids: CASSLGSGNTGELFF. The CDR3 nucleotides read TGTGCCAGCAGCTTAGGTAGCGGAAACACCGGGGAGCTGTTTTTT. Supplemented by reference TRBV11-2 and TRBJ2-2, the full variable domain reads EAGVAQSPRYKIIEKRQSVAFWCNPISGHATLYWYQQILGQGPKLLIQFQNNGVVDDSQLPKDRFSAERLKGVDSTLKIQPAKLEDSAVYLCASSLGSGNTGELFFGEGSRLTVL.

This chain's CDR3 is CASSVRGGKNIQYF. The CDR3 nucleotides read TGTGCCAGCAGTGTCCGAGGGGGTAAAAACATTCAGTACTTC. This sequence joins TRBV25-1 and TRBJ2-4, with a possible D match to TRBD1 (6 bases). CDR3 length: 14 amino acids. The ends were cut back, 4 bases at V and 4 bases at J, with 11 bases in the middle. Germline CDR1 and CDR2: MGHDK and SYGVNS. The variable domain in full, with the rest retrieved from reference TRBV25-1 and TRBJ2-4, is EADIYQTPRYLVIGTGKKITLECSQTMGHDKMYWYQQDPGMELHLIHYSYGVNSTEKGDLSSESTVSRIRTEHFPLTLESARPSHTSQYLCASSVRGGKNIQYFGAGTRLSVL.

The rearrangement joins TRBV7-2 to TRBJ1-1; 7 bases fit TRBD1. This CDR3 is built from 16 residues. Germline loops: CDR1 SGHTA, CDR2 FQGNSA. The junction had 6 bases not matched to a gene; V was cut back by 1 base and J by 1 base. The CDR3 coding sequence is TGTGCCAGCAGCTTAGTAGGGGCAGGGGGGAACACTGAAGCTTTCTTT. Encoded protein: CASSLVGAGGNTEAFF.

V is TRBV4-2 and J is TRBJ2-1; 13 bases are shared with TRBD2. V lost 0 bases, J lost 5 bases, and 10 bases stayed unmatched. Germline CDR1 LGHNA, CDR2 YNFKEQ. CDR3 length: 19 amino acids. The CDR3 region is CASSQDPQHTSGGDNEQFF. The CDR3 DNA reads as TGTGCCAGCAGCCAAGATCCCCAACATACTAGCGGGGGGGACAATGAGCAGTTCTTC.

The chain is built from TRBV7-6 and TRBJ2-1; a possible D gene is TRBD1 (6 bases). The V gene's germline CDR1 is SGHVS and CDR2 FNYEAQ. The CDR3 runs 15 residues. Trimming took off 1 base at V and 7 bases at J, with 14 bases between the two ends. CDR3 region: CASSLGGLRRNEQFF. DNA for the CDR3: TGTGCCAGCAGCTTAGGGGGGCTTAGGCGGAATGAGCAGTTCTTC.